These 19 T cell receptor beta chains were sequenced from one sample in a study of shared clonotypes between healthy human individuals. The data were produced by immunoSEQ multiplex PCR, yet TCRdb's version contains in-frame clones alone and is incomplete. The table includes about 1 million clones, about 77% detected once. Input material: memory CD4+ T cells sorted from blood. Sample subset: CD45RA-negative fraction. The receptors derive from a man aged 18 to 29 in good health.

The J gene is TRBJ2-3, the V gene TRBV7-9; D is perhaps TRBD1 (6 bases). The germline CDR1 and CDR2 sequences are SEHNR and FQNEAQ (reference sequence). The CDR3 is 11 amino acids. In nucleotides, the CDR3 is TGTGCGGGGGCGGTTCCAGATACGCAGTATTTT. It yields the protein CAGAVPDTQYF.

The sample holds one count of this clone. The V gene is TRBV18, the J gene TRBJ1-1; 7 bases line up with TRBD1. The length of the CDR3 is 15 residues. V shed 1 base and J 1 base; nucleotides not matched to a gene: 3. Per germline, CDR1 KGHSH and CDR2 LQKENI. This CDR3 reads CASSPRQGPNTEAFF. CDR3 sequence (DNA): TGTGCCAGCTCACCACGACAGGGACCGAACACTGAAGCTTTCTTT.

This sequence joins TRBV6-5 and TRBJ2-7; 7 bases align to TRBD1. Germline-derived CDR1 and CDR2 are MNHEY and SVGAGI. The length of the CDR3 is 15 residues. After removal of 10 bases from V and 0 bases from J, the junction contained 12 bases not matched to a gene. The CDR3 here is CATPMGQLRSYEQYF. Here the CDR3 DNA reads TGTGCCACCCCGATGGGACAGCTCCGCTCCTACGAGCAGTACTTC.

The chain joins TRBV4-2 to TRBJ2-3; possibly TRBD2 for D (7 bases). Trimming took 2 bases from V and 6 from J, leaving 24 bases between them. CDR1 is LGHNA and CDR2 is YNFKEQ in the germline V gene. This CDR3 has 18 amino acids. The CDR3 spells CASSQSTRGALREDTQYF. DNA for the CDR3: TGTGCCAGCAGCCAATCTACCCGGGGGGCCTTAAGGGAGGATACGCAGTATTTT.

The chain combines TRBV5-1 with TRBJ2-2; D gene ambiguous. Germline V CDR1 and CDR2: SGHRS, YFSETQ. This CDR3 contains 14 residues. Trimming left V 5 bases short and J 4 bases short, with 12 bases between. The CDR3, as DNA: TGCGCCAGCAGACTTTCCACAGCCACCGGGGAGCTGTTTTTT. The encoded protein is CASRLSTATGELFF.

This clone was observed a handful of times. CDR3 region: CSVVGRDEQFF. CDR3 DNA: TGCAGCGTTGTAGGAAGGGATGAGCAGTTCTTC. The rearrangement uses TRBV29-1 and TRBJ2-1; D is uncertain. The germline gives CDR1 SQVTM, CDR2 ANQGSEA. This CDR3 has 11 residues. V dropped 4 bases and J dropped 8 bases, with 9 bases sitting between them.

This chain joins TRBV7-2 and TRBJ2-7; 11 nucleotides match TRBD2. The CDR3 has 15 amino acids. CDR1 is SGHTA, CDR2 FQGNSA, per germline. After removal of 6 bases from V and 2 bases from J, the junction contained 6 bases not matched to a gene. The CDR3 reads CASSLRLAGPYEQYF. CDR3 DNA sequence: TGTGCCAGCAGTCTGAGACTAGCGGGGCCCTACGAGCAGTACTTC.

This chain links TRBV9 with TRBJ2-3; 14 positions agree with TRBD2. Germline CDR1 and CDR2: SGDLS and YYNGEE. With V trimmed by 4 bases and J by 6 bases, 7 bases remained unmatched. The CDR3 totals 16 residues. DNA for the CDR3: TGTGCCAGCAGCTCGGGACTAGCGGGAGCGGATGATACGCAGTATTTT. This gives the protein CASSSGLAGADDTQYF.

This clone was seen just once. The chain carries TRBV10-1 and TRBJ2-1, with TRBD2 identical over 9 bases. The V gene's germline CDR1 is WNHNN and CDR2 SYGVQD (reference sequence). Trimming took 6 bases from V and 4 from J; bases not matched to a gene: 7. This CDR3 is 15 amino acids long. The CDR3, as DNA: TGCGCCAGCAGCCGGATCGCGGGAGGGTACAATGAGCAGTTCTTC. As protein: CASSRIAGGYNEQFF.

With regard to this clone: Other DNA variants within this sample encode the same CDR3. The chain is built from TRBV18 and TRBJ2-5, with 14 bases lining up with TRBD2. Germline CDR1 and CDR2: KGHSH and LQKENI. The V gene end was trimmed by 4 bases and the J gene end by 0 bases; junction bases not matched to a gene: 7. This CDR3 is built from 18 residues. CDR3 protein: CASSLGLAGGPYQETQYF. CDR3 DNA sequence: TGTGCCAGCTCACTCGGACTAGCGGGGGGCCCCTACCAAGAGACCCAGTACTTC. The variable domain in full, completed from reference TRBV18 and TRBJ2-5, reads NAGVMQNPRHLVRRRGQEARLRCSPMKGHSHVYWYRQLPEEGLKFMVYLQKENIIDESGMPKERFSAEFPKEGPSILRIQQVVRGDSAAYFCASSLGLAGGPYQETQYFGPGTRLLVL.

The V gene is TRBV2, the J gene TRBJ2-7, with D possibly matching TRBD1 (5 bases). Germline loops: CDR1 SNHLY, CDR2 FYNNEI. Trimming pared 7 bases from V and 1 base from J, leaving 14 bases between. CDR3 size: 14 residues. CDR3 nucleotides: TGTGCCAGCAATCGTGCACAGGAGTCCTACGAGCAGTACTTC. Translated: CASNRAQESYEQYF.

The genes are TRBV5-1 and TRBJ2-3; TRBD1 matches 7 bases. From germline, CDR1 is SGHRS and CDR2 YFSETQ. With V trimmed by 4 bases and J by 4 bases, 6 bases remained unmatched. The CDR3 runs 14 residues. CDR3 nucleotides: TGCGCCAGCAGCCGGGACAGCGGCTCAGATACGCAGTATTTT. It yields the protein CASSRDSGSDTQYF. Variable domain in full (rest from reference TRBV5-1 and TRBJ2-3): KAGVTQTPRYLIKTRGQQVTLSCSPISGHRSVSWYQQTPGQGLQFLFEYFSETQRNKGNFPGRFSGRQFSNSRSEMNVSTLELGDSALYLCASSRDSGSDTQYFGPGTRLTVL.

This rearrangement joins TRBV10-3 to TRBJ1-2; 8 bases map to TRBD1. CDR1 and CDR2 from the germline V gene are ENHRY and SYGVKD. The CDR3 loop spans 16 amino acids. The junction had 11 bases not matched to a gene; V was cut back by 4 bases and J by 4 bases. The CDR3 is CAISGSDRGAGYGYTF. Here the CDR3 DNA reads TGTGCCATCAGTGGAAGCGACAGGGGCGCTGGCTATGGCTACACCTTC.

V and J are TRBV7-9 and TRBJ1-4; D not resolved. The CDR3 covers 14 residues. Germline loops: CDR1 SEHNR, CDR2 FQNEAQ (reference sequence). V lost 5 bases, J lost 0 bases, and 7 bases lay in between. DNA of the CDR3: TGTGCCAGCAGCCTGACCTCAACTAATGAAAAACTGTTTTTT. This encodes CASSLTSTNEKLFF. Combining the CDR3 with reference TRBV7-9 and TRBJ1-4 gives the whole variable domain DTGVSQNPRHKITKRGQNVTFRCDPISEHNRLYWYRQTLGQGPEFLTYFQNEAQLEKSRLLSDRFSAERPKGSFSTLEIQRTEQGDSAMYLCASSLTSTNEKLFFGSGTQLSVL.

DNA for the CDR3: TGTGCCAGCAGCTTTCGGACAGTGTCCTACGAGCAGTACTTC. Amino acid sequence: CASSFRTVSYEQYF. The chain joins TRBV7-2 to TRBJ2-7; a possible D gene is TRBD1 (6 bases). This CDR3 is built from 14 residues. Germline V gene data show CDR1 as SGHTA and CDR2 as FQGNSA. V was cut by 3 bases and J by 1 base, with 10 bases left in between. Drawing the rest from reference TRBV7-2 and TRBJ2-7, the complete variable domain is GAGVSQSPSNKVTEKGKDVELRCDPISGHTALYWYRQSLGQGLEFLIYFQGNSAPDKSGLPSDRFSAERTGGSVSTLTIQRTQQEDSAVYLCASSFRTVSYEQYFGPGTRLTVT.

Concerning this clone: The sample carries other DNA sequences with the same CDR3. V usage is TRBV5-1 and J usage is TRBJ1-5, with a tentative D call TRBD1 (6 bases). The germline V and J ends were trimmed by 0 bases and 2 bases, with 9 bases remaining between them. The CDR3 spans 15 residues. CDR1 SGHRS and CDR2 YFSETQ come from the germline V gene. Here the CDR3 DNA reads TGCGCCAGCAGCTTGGAGGGGGAGGGCAATCAGCCCCAGCATTTT. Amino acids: CASSLEGEGNQPQHF.

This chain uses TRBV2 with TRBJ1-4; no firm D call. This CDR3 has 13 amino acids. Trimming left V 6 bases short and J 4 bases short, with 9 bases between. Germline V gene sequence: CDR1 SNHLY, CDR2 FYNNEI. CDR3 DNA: TGTGCCAGCAGCAGCGAGCTTAATGAAAAACTGTTTTTT. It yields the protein CASSSELNEKLFF. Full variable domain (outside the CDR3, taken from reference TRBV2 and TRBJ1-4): EPEVTQTPSHQVTQMGQEVILRCVPISNHLYFYWYRQILGQKVEFLVSFYNNEISEKSEIFDDQFSVERPDGSNFTLKIRSTKLEDSAMYFCASSSELNEKLFFGSGTQLSVL.

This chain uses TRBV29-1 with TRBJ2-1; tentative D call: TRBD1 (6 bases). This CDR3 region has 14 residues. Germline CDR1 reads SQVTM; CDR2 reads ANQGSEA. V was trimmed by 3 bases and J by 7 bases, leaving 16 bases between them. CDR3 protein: CSVDLGAQGNEQFF. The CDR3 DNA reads TGCAGCGTTGATCTGGGGGCGCAAGGTAATGAGCAGTTCTTC.

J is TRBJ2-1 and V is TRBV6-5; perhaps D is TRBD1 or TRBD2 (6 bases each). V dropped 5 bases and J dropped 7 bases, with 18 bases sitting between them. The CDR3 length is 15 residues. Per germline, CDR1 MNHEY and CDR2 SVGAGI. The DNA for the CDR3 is TGTGCCAGCAGTCAAACATCGGGGGCATGGAATGAGCAGTTCTTC. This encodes CASSQTSGAWNEQFF.